These 22 T cell receptor beta chains originate from one sample sequenced in a study of blood T cells in healthy people across ages. A second 7 to 11 cycle PCR used barcoded and J-beta primers. MiXCR, applied by TCRdb to the 5' RACE reads, yields one record per CDR3 protein. The data hold some 1,000,000 distinct CDR3 sequences, with about 23% observed a single time. These same records also appear under a second study, on T cells of mothers and their children.

Source material: blood. The receptors derive from a girl aged 2 to 9 in good health.

The chain joins TRBV7-2 to TRBJ2-5; possible D gene TRBD2, 6 bases. The DNA end is a closer match to TRBJ2-7, so the J assignment may be wrong. CDR1 SGHTA and CDR2 FQGNSA come from the germline V gene. The CDR3 has 16 amino acids. CDR3 DNA: TGTGCCAGCAGCTTAGTGGTGGAGGGTCCAAACTACGAGCAGTACTTC. As protein: CASSLVVEGPNYEQYF.

V is TRBV28 and J is TRBJ1-4; D is uncertain. This CDR3 is 13 amino acids long. Germline-derived CDR1 and CDR2 are MDHEN and SYDVKM. V lost 3 bases and J 7 bases, leaving 9 bases between the germline ends. The CDR3 sequence: CASSLTAPEKLFF. The CDR3 DNA is TGTGCCAGCAGTTTGACGGCACCTGAAAAACTGTTTTTT.

This chain links TRBV4-2 with TRBJ2-5; the match to TRBD2 covers 10 bases. This CDR3 region has 16 residues. With 0 bases clipped from V and 2 bases from J, the junction kept 3 bases outside the gene matches. Germline V lookup: CDR1 LGHNA, CDR2 YNFKEQ. CDR3 bases: TGTGCCAGCAGCCAAGAACTAGCGGGAACGCAAGAGACCCAGTACTTC. Translated, it gives CASSQELAGTQETQYF.

This clonotype was counted only a few times. The rearrangement uses TRBV6-6 and TRBJ2-2; D gene ambiguous. The CDR3 runs to 15 residues. Germline V gene sequence: CDR1 MNHNY, CDR2 SVGAGI (reference sequence). Trimming took 6 bases from V and 0 from J, leaving 11 bases between them. Here the CDR3 reads CASSRSASNTGELFF. The CDR3 coding sequence is TGTGCCAGCAGCCGTTCTGCTTCGAACACCGGGGAGCTGTTTTTT.

This clonotype was recorded a few times. The gene calls are TRBV10-2 and TRBJ1-1, with a tentative D call TRBD1 (5 bases). Trimming stripped 1 base from V and 13 bases from J, with 13 bases between. The CDR3 is 12 residues long. Germline CDR1 is WSHSY and CDR2 is SAAADI. In nucleotides, the CDR3 is TGCGCCAGCAGTGAGTATCCGGGGGAGGTTTTCTTT. This translates into CASSEYPGEVFF.

The genes are TRBV20-1 and TRBJ2-7; D assignment may be TRBD1 or TRBD2 (6 bases each). The ends were cut back, 3 bases at V and 3 bases at J, with 12 bases in the middle. The CDR3 is 13 amino acids. Germline-derived CDR1 and CDR2 are DFQATT and SNEGSKA (reference sequence). In DNA, the CDR3 is TGCAGTGCTAGGATCCGGGGGCTCTACGAGCAGTACTTC. Translating gives CSARIRGLYEQYF.

V usage is TRBV7-2 and J usage is TRBJ2-7; TRBD2 might be the D (6 bases). This CDR3 is built from 16 residues. Trimming cost V 0 bases and J 0 bases, with 12 bases left between them. CDR1 is SGHTA and CDR2 is FQGNSA in the germline V gene. This chain's CDR3 is CASSLAGGASSYEQYF. The CDR3 DNA reads as TGTGCCAGCAGCTTAGCTGGCGGGGCTAGCTCCTACGAGCAGTACTTC.

The chain links TRBV29-1 to TRBJ2-1; D possibly uses TRBD1 or TRBD2 (7 bases each). Trimming left V 5 bases short and J 3 bases short, with 20 bases between. The CDR3 covers 16 residues. Germline V gene sequence: CDR1 SQVTM, CDR2 ANQGSEA. Here the CDR3 reads CSVPPRDRDYYNEQFF. The CDR3 bases are TGCAGCGTTCCCCCGAGAGACAGGGACTACTACAATGAGCAGTTCTTC.

This clonotype was counted between two and nine times. The germline gene is not matched at one end of the junction; a read error may be the cause. The CDR3 DNA follows: TGTGCCAGCCACCGCGGGGGGACAAAAGCATACGAGCGGTACTTC. The encoded protein is CASHRGGTKAYERYF. The chain employs TRBV28 and TRBJ2-7; 8 nucleotides match TRBD2. CDR3 length equals 15 residues. CDR1 is MDHEN and CDR2 is SYDVKM in the germline V gene.

This clonotype was recorded at least ten times. The rearrangement uses TRBV12-3 or TRBV12-4 and TRBJ2-1; 7 bases are a match to TRBD2. CDR3 size: 17 residues. J was trimmed by 2 bases and V by 5 bases; bases with no gene match: 12. The CDR3 nucleotides read TGTGCCAGCAGTCCCGGTGGGGGGGATTATCCCTACAATGAGCAGTTCTTC. It yields the protein CASSPGGGDYPYNEQFF.

This chain uses TRBV5-1 with TRBJ2-2; D assignment may be TRBD1 or TRBD2 (5 bases each). With 4 bases removed from V and 4 bases from J, the gap between germline ends came to 11 bases. Germline V gene data show CDR1 as SGHRS and CDR2 as YFSETQ. The CDR3 covers 14 residues. The CDR3 coding sequence is TGCGCCAGCAGCCCCGAGGGGCGCACCGGGGAGCTGTTTTTT. This gives the protein CASSPEGRTGELFF.

This clonotype was detected many times. The chain links TRBV7-9 to TRBJ2-1; D ambiguous. CDR1 is SEHNR and CDR2 is FQNEAQ in the germline V gene (reference sequence). The ends were cut back, 2 bases at V and 0 bases at J, with 8 bases in the middle. The CDR3 loop spans 15 amino acids. In DNA form, the CDR3 reads TGTGCCAGCAGCTTACTGGAAAGCTCCTACAATGAGCAGTTCTTC. It encodes CASSLLESSYNEQFF. The complete variable domain, with remaining parts taken from reference TRBV7-9 and TRBJ2-1, reads DTGVSQNPRHKITKRGQNVTFRCDPISEHNRLYWYRQTLGQGPEFLTYFQNEAQLEKSRLLSDRFSAERPKGSFSTLEIQRTEQGDSAMYLCASSLLESSYNEQFFGPGTRLTVL.

This sequence joins TRBV28 and TRBJ1-5, with 10 bases that match TRBD1. The CDR3 is 15 residues long. CDR1 is MDHEN, CDR2 SYDVKM, per germline. Trimming took 7 bases from V and 7 from J; bases not matched to a gene: 10. The CDR3 nucleotides are TGTGCCAGCACCGTCGGGACAGGGGATCTACAGCCCCAGCATTTT. Protein product: CASTVGTGDLQPQHF.

The V and J genes are TRBV12-5 and TRBJ2-5; TRBD1 matches 7 bases. The J segment lost 3 bases and the V segment lost 5 bases, leaving 6 bases of the junction unmatched. CDR3 length: 14 amino acids. From germline, CDR1 is LGHNT and CDR2 FRNRAP. This chain's CDR3 is CASGPGTDKETQYF. CDR3 nucleotide sequence: TGTGCTAGTGGTCCCGGGACAGACAAAGAGACCCAGTACTTC.

This clonotype has a handful of counts. J is TRBJ2-5 and V is TRBV12-3 or TRBV12-4, with TRBD2 matching over 7 bases. The J call may not be correct, given that the DNA end is closer to TRBJ2-1. This CDR3 comprises 15 residues. The CDR3 nucleotides are TGTGCCAGCAGTTTCGGTGGGGGAGGGCCATATGAGCAGTTCTTC. Translated, it gives CASSFGGGGPYEQFF.

Only one count was recorded for this clonotype. The rearrangement uses TRBV11-3 and TRBJ2-1; perhaps TRBD2 as D (5 bases). With 3 bases removed from V and 8 bases from J, the gap between germline ends came to 17 bases. The CDR3 length is 15 residues. Looked up from germline, CDR1 is SGHNT and CDR2 is YENEEA. The CDR3 nucleotides read TGTGCCAGCAGCTTCGGACTTCTAGAGAAAGATGAGCAGTTCTTC. It translates to CASSFGLLEKDEQFF.

The chain has TRBV7-2 and TRBJ2-7; 8 bases line up with TRBD2. Looked up from germline, CDR1 is SGHTA and CDR2 is FQGNSA. Germline trimming cut 9 bases from V and 5 bases from J; bases unmatched to any gene: 12. This CDR3 has 14 residues. The CDR3, as DNA: TGTGCCAGTTTGCCGGGGGGGACCACTCACGAGCAGTACTTC. Translated: CASLPGGTTHEQYF.

Only a few counts were recorded for this clonotype. J is TRBJ1-5 and V is TRBV5-6; tentative D call: TRBD1 (6 bases). The CDR3 length is 15 residues. Trimming left V 2 bases short and J 7 bases short, with 16 bases between. The germline V gene has CDR1 SGHDT and CDR2 YYEEEE. The CDR3 region is CASSFGARGNQPQHF. Written as DNA, the CDR3 is TGTGCCAGCAGCTTTGGGGCCAGGGGAAACCAGCCCCAGCATTTT.

The chain couples TRBV4-3 to TRBJ1-4; 8 nucleotides line up with TRBD1. Germline lookup yields CDR1 LGHNA and CDR2 YSLEER. Germline trimming cut 3 bases from V and 7 bases from J; bases unmatched to any gene: 7. The CDR3 contains 15 residues. CDR3 coding DNA: TGCGCCAGCAGCCATCATGGACAGGGTAGTGAAAAACTGTTTTTT. This sequence encodes CASSHHGQGSEKLFF.

The chain is built from TRBV7-9 and TRBJ1-1; no reliable D call. The germline CDR1 and CDR2 sequences are SEHNR and FQNEAQ (reference sequence). Trimming pared 5 bases from V and 6 bases from J, leaving 13 bases between. The CDR3 has 13 amino acids. This chain's CDR3 is CASSPDGRPEAFF. The CDR3 nucleotides read TGTGCCAGCAGCCCTGACGGTCGTCCTGAAGCTTTCTTT.

This clonotype occurred a few times. This chain uses TRBV7-2 with TRBJ2-1; 9 nucleotides align to TRBD2. The length of the CDR3 is 19 residues. Germline trimming cut 4 bases from V and 8 bases from J; bases unmatched to any gene: 21. Germline-derived CDR1 and CDR2 are SGHTA and FQGNSA. The CDR3 protein is CASSSRLAGFSVVIDEQFF. In DNA form, the CDR3 reads TGTGCCAGCAGCTCGCGGCTAGCGGGGTTTTCAGTCGTTATCGATGAGCAGTTCTTC.

Here the CDR3 reads CASSSDRPALYGYTF. CDR3 nucleotides: TGTGCCAGCAGCTCGGACAGGCCCGCGCTCTATGGCTACACCTTC. The chain couples TRBV5-6 to TRBJ1-2; 7 bases fit TRBD1. CDR1 SGHDT and CDR2 YYEEEE come from the germline V gene. J gave up 4 bases and V 3 bases, and 9 bases lay outside the gene matches. This CDR3 is built from 15 residues. Filled out from reference TRBV5-6 and TRBJ1-2, the complete variable domain reads DAGVTQSPTHLIKTRGQQVTLRCSPKSGHDTVSWYQQALGQGPQFIFQYYEEEERQRGNFPDRFSGHQFPNYSSELNVNALLLGDSALYLCASSSDRPALYGYTFGSGTRLTVV.